The 18 T cell receptor beta chains below were found in one sample sequenced in a study of tissue T cells after allogeneic stem cell transplantation. TCRdb's copy holds only in-frame clones and misses some; the assay was immunoSEQ multiplex PCR. The table includes roughly 6,100 clones, around 40% detected once. Time point reported: mouse harvest day 7 after allogeneic transplant. The graft held 10^6 splenic CD5+ T cells and 10^7 T-cell-depleted bone marrow cells. The sample consisted of skin. The receptors were gathered from a female BALB/c mouse given C57BL/6 T cells with graft-versus-host disease after an allogeneic hematopoietic cell transplant.

In its sample, this clone is medium-sized. Gene names denote mouse genes. The observed sequence ends 1 residue before the CDR3 terminus, with the missing tail filled in from the germline J gene. The chain employs TRBV16 and TRBJ2-7, with TRBD1 matching over 9 bases. From germline, CDR1 is SGHSA and CDR2 FRNQAP. Trimming removed 0 bases from V and 5 bases from J; junction bases left unmatched: 2. The CDR3 totals 14 residues. The CDR3 loop is CASSLETGGDEQYF. Incomplete CDR3 DNA: TGTGCAAGCAGCTTAGAGACAGGGGGGGATGAACAGTAC.

This clone appeared a few times. Mouse gene names and germline throughout. The observed sequence ends 1 residue before the CDR3 terminus, with the missing tail filled in from the germline J gene. The V gene is TRBV3, the J gene TRBJ1-3; TRBD1 aligns across 7 bases. The V segment lost 4 bases and the J segment 1 base; nucleotides outside the gene matches: 1. This CDR3 has 14 residues. The germline V gene encodes CDR1 SNHLY and CDR2 FYNGKV (reference sequence). The CDR3 DNA, read in part, is TGTGCCAGCAGCTCACAGGGGTCTGGAAATACGCTCTAT. This encodes CASSSQGSGNTLY. Given in full, the CDR3 is CASSSQGSGNTLYF.

With respect to this clone: The gene names given are mouse names. From the germline J gene comes the end of the CDR3, since the read stops 1 residue before it. The rearrangement links TRBV26 to TRBJ2-7, with D possibly TRBD2 on 6 matching bases. Germline V gives CDR1 KGHPV, CDR2 FQNQEV (reference sequence). There are 15 residues in the CDR3. Trimming took 3 bases from V and 0 from J, leaving 12 bases between them. The CDR3 loop reads CASSLWGRSSYEQYF. CDR3 bases read: TGTGCCAGCAGTCTCTGGGGCAGGAGCTCCTATGAACAGTAC.

To note about this clone: Gene names are the mouse ones. The read terminates 1 residue ahead of where the CDR3 ends, so the germline J gene completes it. The chain uses TRBV3 and TRBJ2-2, with 7 bases matching TRBD1. The CDR3 runs to 14 residues. The V segment lost 5 bases and the J segment 2 bases; nucleotides outside the gene matches: 2. Germline V CDR1 and CDR2: SNHLY, FYNGKV (reference sequence). Incomplete CDR3 DNA: TGTGCCAGCAGCAAACAGGGGAACACCGGGCAGCTCTAC. It translates to CASSKQGNTGQLY. The entire CDR3 protein is CASSKQGNTGQLYF.

To note about this clone: Gene names refer to mouse genes. The observed sequence ends 1 residue before the CDR3 terminus, with the missing tail filled in from the germline J gene. V and J are TRBV12-1 and TRBJ2-2, with 9 positions matching TRBD2. The CDR3 contains 14 residues. CDR1 is SGHSN, CDR2 HYEKVE, per germline. V was pared by 3 bases and J by 3 bases, with 1 base of the junction left unmatched. The DNA read from the CDR3 is TGTGCCAGCTCTACTGGGGGGCACACCGGGCAGCTCTAC. Translated, it gives CASSTGGHTGQLY. The CDR3 as a whole reads CASSTGGHTGQLYF.

With regard to this clone: Gene names and germline match the mouse. The sequenced fragment ends 1 residue before the CDR3 boundary, so the rest is inferred from the germline J gene. The chain has TRBV24 and TRBJ1-3; D unclear. The CDR3 contains 13 residues. Germline V CDR1 and CDR2: KGHTA, FRNEEI. V lost 1 base and J 7 bases, leaving 8 bases between the germline ends. CDR3 bases read: TGTGCCAGCAGTCTGTTAGGGCCGAATACGCTCTAT. Translated, it gives CASSLLGPNTLY. In full, the CDR3 reads CASSLLGPNTLYF.

In this sample, this clone turned up once. Mouse names are used for the genes. The sequenced fragment ends 1 residue before the CDR3 boundary, so the rest is inferred from the germline J gene. The gene calls are TRBV13-2 and TRBJ1-2; possibly TRBD1 for D (6 bases). Germline loops: CDR1 NNHNN, CDR2 SYGAGS (reference sequence). Trimming left V 0 bases short and J 5 bases short, with 14 bases between. This CDR3 has 15 amino acids. This chain's CDR3 is CASGDDHRERSDYTF. The CDR3 DNA, read in part, is TGTGCCAGCGGTGATGATCACAGGGAGAGGTCCGACTACACC.

On this clone itself: Mouse germline and gene names are used. Read data end 1 residue before the CDR3 end; the end is taken from the germline J gene. The rearrangement joins TRBV1 to TRBJ1-1, with unresolved D. The germline V and J ends were trimmed by 0 bases and 3 bases, with 5 bases remaining between them. Germline V gene sequence: CDR1 NSQYPW, CDR2 LRSPGD (reference sequence). The CDR3 consists of 13 residues. CDR3 protein: CTCSADVDTEVFF. CDR3 DNA (partial): TGCACCTGCAGTGCAGATGTGGACACAGAAGTCTTC.

This clone was picked up a small number of times. Germline and genes here are mouse. The missing CDR3 end, 1 residue past where the read stops, is filled in from the germline J gene. V usage is TRBV31 and J usage is TRBJ2-5, with 9 bases fitting TRBD1. Looked up from germline, CDR1 is GKSSPN and CDR2 is SITVG. V shed 5 bases, J shed 1 base, and the junction held 1 base outside the gene matches. The CDR3 runs to 13 residues. CDR3 bases read: TGTGCCTGGGGGGACAGGGACCAAGACACCCAGTAC. It codes for CAWGDRDQDTQY. The whole CDR3 is CAWGDRDQDTQYF. The full variable domain, completed using reference TRBV31 and TRBJ2-5, is AQTIHQWPVAEIKAVGSPLSLGCTIKGKSSPNLYWYWQATGGTLQQLFYSITVGQVESVVQLNLSASRPKDDQFILSTEKLLLSHSGFYLCAWGDRDQDTQYFGPGTRLLVL.

Turning to this clone: The gene symbols are mouse symbols. Coverage ceases 1 residue before the CDR3 finishes, and the germline J gene fills in the end. V and J are TRBV15 and TRBJ2-7; 10 positions match TRBD2. The germline gives CDR1 SGHND, CDR2 FRSKSL. This CDR3 has 14 residues. Trimming cost V 5 bases and J 7 bases; bases outside gene matches: 8. The CDR3: CASSALGGREEQYF. The part of the CDR3 DNA that was read is TGTGCCAGCAGTGCTCTGGGGGGGCGCGAGGAACAGTAC.

About this clone: Germline and genes: mouse. The read falls 1 residue short of the CDR3 end, and the missing part is taken from the germline J gene. The V gene is TRBV3, the J gene TRBJ2-4; 7 bases map to TRBD2. The CDR3 has 14 residues. V lost 2 bases to trimming and J lost 2 bases; unmatched junction nucleotides: 1. Germline CDR1 is SNHLY and CDR2 is FYNGKV (reference sequence). The covered CDR3 bases are TGTGCCAGCAGCTTAACTGGGGTTCAAAACACCTTGTAC. Translated, it gives CASSLTGVQNTLY. The whole CDR3 protein is CASSLTGVQNTLYF. Based on the CDR3 plus reference TRBV3 and TRBJ2-4, the full variable domain is GPKVLQIPSHQIIDMGQMVTLNCDPVSNHLYFYWYKQILGQQMEFLVNFYNGKVMEKSKLFKDQFSVERPDGSYFTLKIQPTALEDSAVYFCASSLTGVQNTLYFGAGTRLSVL.

On this clone itself: Gene names and germline refer to mouse. The DNA ends 1 residue before the CDR3 does, and the rest of the CDR3 is filled in from the germline J gene. The chain employs TRBV5 and TRBJ2-5; TRBD2 aligns across 12 bases. This CDR3 contains 15 residues. Germline V gene sequence: CDR1 LGHNA, CDR2 YNLKQL (reference sequence). V dropped 4 bases and J dropped 6; count of bases not matched to a gene: 5. The CDR3 loop reads CASSPDWGGDDTQYF. CDR3 DNA (partial): TGTGCCAGCAGCCCCGACTGGGGGGGCGACGACACCCAGTAC.

This clone has a handful of counts. Genes and germline are mouse. The read ends 1 residue early relative to the CDR3; the germline J gene fills the gap. The V gene is TRBV15, the J gene TRBJ2-7, with D possibly TRBD1 on 6 matching bases. The CDR3 consists of 14 residues. The germline V and J ends were trimmed by 1 base and 3 bases, with 10 bases remaining between them. Germline assignment: CDR1 SGHND and CDR2 FRSKSL. The covered CDR3 bases are TGTGCCAGCAGTTTAGGGGGGACAAACTATGAACAGTAC. The encoded protein is CASSLGGTNYEQY. The whole CDR3 is CASSLGGTNYEQYF.

As regards this clone: All gene names here are mouse names. The read ends 1 residue shy of where the CDR3 ends; the end is completed using the germline J gene. Other DNA sequences within the sample encode an identical CDR3. The chain is built from TRBV3 and TRBJ2-5; D unresolved. The CDR3 contains 11 residues. Between the trimmed V and J ends, which lost 4 bases and 5 bases, there was a span of 4 bases. CDR1 SNHLY and CDR2 FYNGKV come from the germline V gene (reference sequence). CDR3 sequence: CASSSRDTQYF. The sequenced part of the CDR3 DNA is TGTGCCAGCAGCTCTAGAGACACCCAGTAC.

With regard to this clone: Germline and genes here are mouse. Read sequence stops 1 residue before the CDR3 end, and the germline J gene provides the missing end. The chain recombines TRBV26 with TRBJ2-5; D call uncertain. Germline V gene data show CDR1 as KGHPV and CDR2 as FQNQEV (reference sequence). The CDR3 covers 12 residues. V lost 0 bases and J 6 bases, leaving 4 bases between the germline ends. This chain's CDR3 is CASSLSKDTQYF. Incomplete CDR3 DNA: TGTGCCAGCAGTCTGTCGAAGGACACCCAGTAC.

Details on this clone: Mouse names are used for the genes. The read halts 1 residue ahead of the CDR3 end, with the missing end drawn from the germline J gene. V usage is TRBV3 and J usage is TRBJ2-4; no definite D call. The CDR3 runs to 14 residues. The V end was cut by 5 bases, the J end by 0 bases, with 9 bases between. Germline lookup yields CDR1 SNHLY and CDR2 FYNGKV (reference sequence). The sequenced part of the CDR3 DNA is TGTGCCAGCAGCCCGACAACTAGTCAAAACACCTTGTAC. This sequence encodes CASSPTTSQNTLY. The CDR3 reads in full as CASSPTTSQNTLYF.

By share, this clone ranks as medium-sized. The gene names here belong to mouse. The read terminates 1 residue ahead of where the CDR3 ends, so the germline J gene completes it. V usage is TRBV2 and J usage is TRBJ2-5, with TRBD1 identical over 8 bases. CDR3 length: 13 amino acids. V shed 4 bases and J 4 bases; nucleotides not matched to a gene: 1. CDR1 and CDR2 (germline): LGHNA, YSYQKL. CDR3 DNA (partial): TGTGCCAGCAGCCTGACAGGGGAAGACACCCAGTAC. Amino acid sequence: CASSLTGEDTQY. The CDR3 reads in full as CASSLTGEDTQYF.

As for this clone: Genes here carry mouse names. The sequence runs out 1 residue before the end of the CDR3; the remainder is reconstructed from the germline J gene. The rearrangement joins TRBV17 to TRBJ2-7; D remains unclear. Trimming took off 3 bases at V and 0 bases at J, with 9 bases between the two ends. The CDR3 loop spans 14 amino acids. Germline CDR1 reads MNHDT; CDR2 reads YYDKIL. The CDR3 reads CASSSPGSSYEQYF. CDR3 DNA, as far as it was read: TGTGCTAGCAGTAGTCCCGGGTCCTCCTATGAACAGTAC.